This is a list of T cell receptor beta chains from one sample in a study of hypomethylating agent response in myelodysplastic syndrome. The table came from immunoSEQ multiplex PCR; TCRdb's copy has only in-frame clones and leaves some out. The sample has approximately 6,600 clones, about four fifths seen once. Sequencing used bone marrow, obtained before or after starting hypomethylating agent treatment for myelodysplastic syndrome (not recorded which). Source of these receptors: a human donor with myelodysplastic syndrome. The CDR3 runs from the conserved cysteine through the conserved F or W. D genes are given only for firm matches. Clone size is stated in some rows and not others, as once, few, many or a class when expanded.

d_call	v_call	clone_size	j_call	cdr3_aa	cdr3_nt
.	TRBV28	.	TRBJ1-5	CASSRTEMLQPQHF	TGTGCCAGCAGCCGGACAGAGATGTTACAGCCCCAGCATTTT
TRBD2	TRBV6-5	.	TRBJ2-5	CASSHFSGTAETQYF	TGTGCCAGCAGTCATTTTAGCGGGACTGCTGAGACCCAGTACTTC
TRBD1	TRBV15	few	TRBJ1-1	CATSRAGQGGTEAFF	TGTGCCACCAGCAGAGCTGGACAGGGTGGCACTGAAGCTTTCTTT
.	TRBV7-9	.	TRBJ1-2	CASSSDMGYYGYTF	TGTGCCAGCAGCTCGGACATGGGGTATTATGGCTACACCTTC
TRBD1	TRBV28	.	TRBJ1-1	CASSPPGQAFHAEAFF	TGTGCCAGCAGCCCTCCGGGACAGGCCTTCCACGCTGAAGCTTTCTTT
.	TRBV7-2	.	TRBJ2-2	CASSLGGYREVTGELFF	TGTGCCAGCAGCTTAGGGGGATACAGGGAGGTCACCGGGGAGCTGTTTTTT
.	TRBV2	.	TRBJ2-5	CASLQGPETQYF	TGTGCCAGCCTCCAAGGTCCAGAGACCCAGTACTTC
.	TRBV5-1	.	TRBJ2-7	CASSLDRTTYEQYF	TGCGCCAGCAGTCTAGACAGGACAACCTACGAGCAGTACTTC
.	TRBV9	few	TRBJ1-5	CASSPKGDNQPQHF	TGTGCCAGCAGCCCTAAGGGGGATAATCAGCCCCAGCATTTT
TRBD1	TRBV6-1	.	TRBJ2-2	CASSPRQGTTGELFF	TGTGCCAGCAGTCCGAGACAGGGGACCACCGGGGAGCTGTTTTTT
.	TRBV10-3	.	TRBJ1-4	CAISEGATTNEKLFF	TGTGCCATCAGTGAGGGGGCAACAACTAATGAAAAACTGTTTTTT
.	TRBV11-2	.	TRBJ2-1	CASSLWTYNEQFF	TGTGCCAGCAGCTTATGGACCTACAATGAGCAGTTCTTC
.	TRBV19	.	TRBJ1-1	CASSIHGDTEAFF	TGTGCCAGTAGTATACACGGGGACACTGAAGCTTTCTTT
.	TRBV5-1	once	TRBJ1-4	CASSAQGGEKLFF	TGCGCCAGCAGCGCCCAGGGAGGTGAAAAACTGTTTTTT
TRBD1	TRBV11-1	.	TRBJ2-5	CASTPDRDETQYF	TGTGCCAGCACCCCCGACAGGGATGAGACCCAGTACTTC
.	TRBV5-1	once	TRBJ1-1	CASSLGPANTEAFF	TGCGCCAGCAGCTTGGGCCCAGCGAACACTGAAGCTTTCTTT
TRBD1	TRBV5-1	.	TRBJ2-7	CASSLAPGGYEQYF	TGCGCCAGCAGCTTGGCGCCAGGGGGTTACGAGCAGTACTTC
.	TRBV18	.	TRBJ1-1	CASSPSGMNTEAFF	TGTGCCAGCTCACCTTCAGGTATGAACACTGAAGCTTTCTTT
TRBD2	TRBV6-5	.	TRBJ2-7	CASRTPLAGVGEQYF	TGTGCCAGCAGAACCCCTCTAGCGGGAGTTGGCGAGCAGTACTTC
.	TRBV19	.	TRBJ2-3	CASNDPRGLRGDTQYF	TGTGCCAGTAATGACCCTCGGGGCCTCCGAGGAGATACGCAGTATTTT
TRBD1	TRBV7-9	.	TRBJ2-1	CASSLADRARNEQFF	TGTGCCAGCAGCTTAGCTGACAGGGCCCGCAATGAGCAGTTCTTC
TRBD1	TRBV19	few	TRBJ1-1	CASSEQGGYTEAFF	TGTGCCAGTAGCGAACAGGGGGGGTACACTGAAGCTTTCTTT
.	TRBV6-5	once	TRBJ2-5	CASSPVTQETQYF	TGTGCCAGCAGCCCCGTAACCCAAGAGACCCAGTACTTC
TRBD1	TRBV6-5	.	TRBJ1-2	CARGKGQSHGYTF	TGTGCCAGGGGCAAGGGACAGTCACATGGCTACACCTTC
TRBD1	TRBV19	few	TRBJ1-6	CASSIAGAFSTGTNSPLHF	TGTGCCAGTAGTATAGCCGGGGCCTTCTCGACAGGGACTAATTCACCCCTCCACTTT
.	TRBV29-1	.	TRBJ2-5	CSVGTAQETQYF	TGCAGCGTTGGGACAGCTCAAGAGACCCAGTACTTC
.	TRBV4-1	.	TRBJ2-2	CASSRGAGDTGELFF	TGCGCCAGCAGCCGGGGCGCAGGAGACACCGGGGAGCTGTTTTTT
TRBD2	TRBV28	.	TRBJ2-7	CASSLHNSGTYEQYF	TGTGCCAGCAGTTTGCATAATAGCGGGACCTACGAGCAGTACTTC
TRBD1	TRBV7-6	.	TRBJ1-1	CASSITGGSEAFF	TGTGCCAGCAGCATTACAGGGGGCTCTGAAGCTTTCTTT
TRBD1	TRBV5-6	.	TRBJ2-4	CASSYLTGQVAKNIQYF	TGTGCCAGCAGCTATTTAACGGGACAGGTAGCCAAAAACATTCAGTACTTC
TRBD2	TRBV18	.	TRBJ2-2	CASSPLAAGETGELFF	TGTGCCAGCTCACCCCTAGCGGCGGGAGAAACCGGGGAGCTGTTTTTT
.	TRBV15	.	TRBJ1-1	CATSPLGSRGTEAFF	TGTGCCACCAGCCCCTTAGGAAGCCGTGGCACTGAAGCTTTCTTT
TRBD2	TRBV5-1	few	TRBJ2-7	CASSLDPAGGLVSEQYF	TGCGCCAGCAGCTTGGATCCAGCGGGAGGGCTTGTCTCCGAGCAGTACTTC
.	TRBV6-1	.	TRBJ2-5	CASSEARGAGQETQYF	TGTGCCAGCAGTGAAGCGCGTGGGGCTGGTCAAGAGACCCAGTACTTC
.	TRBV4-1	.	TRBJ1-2	CASSPRNGYGYTF	TGCGCCAGCAGCCCACGGAATGGCTATGGCTACACCTTC
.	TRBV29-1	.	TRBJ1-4	CSVELVGGEKLFF	TGCAGCGTTGAACTGGTAGGGGGTGAAAAACTGTTTTTT
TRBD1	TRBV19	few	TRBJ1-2	CATINTEGADGYTF	TGTGCCACCATCAATACGGAGGGGGCAGACGGCTACACCTTC
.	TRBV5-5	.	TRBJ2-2	CASSLVATGELFF	TGTGCCAGCAGCTTGGTAGCCACCGGGGAGCTGTTTTTT
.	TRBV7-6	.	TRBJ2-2	CASSLGAQGAGELFF	TGTGCCAGCAGCTTGGGAGCCCAGGGCGCGGGGGAGCTGTTTTTT
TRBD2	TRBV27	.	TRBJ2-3	CASSAIAGAGTDTQYF	TGTGCCAGCAGTGCGATAGCGGGAGCGGGGACAGATACGCAGTATTTT
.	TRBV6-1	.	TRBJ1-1	CASSEHLNTEAFF	TGTGCCAGCAGTGAACACTTGAACACTGAAGCTTTCTTT
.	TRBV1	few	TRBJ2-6	CTSSLGCAQSRANVLTF	TGCACCAGCAGTCTCGGGTGTGCACAAAGTCGGGCCAACGTCCTGACTTTC
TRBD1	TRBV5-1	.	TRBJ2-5	CASSFRPTGKETQYF	TGCGCCAGCAGCTTCCGCCCGACAGGGAAAGAGACCCAGTACTTC
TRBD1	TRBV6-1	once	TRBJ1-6	CASDREGYNSPLHF	TGTGCCAGCGACAGGGAAGGCTATAATTCACCCCTCCACTTT
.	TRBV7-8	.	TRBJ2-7	CASSSQGGTYEQYF	TGTGCCAGCAGCTCTCAAGGGGGTACCTACGAGCAGTACTTC
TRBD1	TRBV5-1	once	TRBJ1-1	CASSAVAGGTEAFF	TGCGCCAGCAGCGCGGTGGCAGGGGGCACTGAAGCTTTCTTT
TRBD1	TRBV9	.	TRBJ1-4	CASSARGTGGEKLFF	TGTGCCAGCAGCGCCCGGGGGACAGGGGGTGAAAAACTGTTTTTT
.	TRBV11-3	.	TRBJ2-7	CASSLNQYEQYF	TGTGCCAGCAGCTTAAACCAATACGAGCAGTACTTC
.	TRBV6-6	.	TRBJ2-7	CASSYSGSEQYF	TGTGCCAGCAGTTACTCGGGGTCCGAACAGTACTTC